The 20 T cell receptor beta chains reported below all come from one sample, sequenced in a study of shared clonotypes between healthy human individuals. The repertoire was sequenced with immunoSEQ multiplex PCR; TCRdb's copy has only in-frame clones and lacks some. The top ten clones hold roughly 2% of a sample with about 710,000 clones, around three quarters of them seen once. The sequenced material came from memory CD4+ T cells sorted from blood. Subset described: CD45RA-negative fraction. Receptors were obtained from a woman aged 25 to 39 in good health.

This clone was counted only a few times. V is TRBV6-1 and J is TRBJ2-7; D assignment may be TRBD1 or TRBD2 (6 bases each). This CDR3 region has 13 residues. V dropped 2 bases and J dropped 3 bases, with 8 bases sitting between them. The V gene's germline CDR1 is MNHNS and CDR2 SASEGT. The CDR3 reads CASSERGVYEQYF. CDR3 DNA: TGTGCCAGCAGTGAAAGGGGGGTCTACGAGCAGTACTTC.

This clone was observed once. Other DNA sequences in this specimen translate into the identical CDR3. J is TRBJ2-1 and V is TRBV5-4, with D unresolved. CDR3 length: 15 residues. The germline V gene encodes CDR1 SGHNT and CDR2 YYREEE (reference sequence). The germline V and J ends were trimmed by 0 bases and 4 bases, with 11 bases remaining between them. CDR3 DNA: TGTGCCAGCAGCTTGGTAAGAGGCGAATACAATGAGCAGTTCTTC. Protein: CASSLVRGEYNEQFF.

This clone has more than one count but fewer than ten. V usage is TRBV4-2 and J usage is TRBJ1-1; unclear D gene. CDR3 length equals 12 residues. V was clipped by 5 bases and J by 4 bases, with 8 bases between them. Looked up from germline, CDR1 is LGHNA and CDR2 is YNFKEQ. The CDR3 loop is CASSFEATEAFF. DNA for the CDR3: TGTGCCAGCAGCTTCGAGGCCACTGAAGCTTTCTTT.

This clone has a handful of counts. This chain connects TRBV27 to TRBJ1-1; a weak D match, TRBD1 (5 bases). Trimming cost V 6 bases and J 1 base, with 18 bases left between them. Germline V lookup: CDR1 MNHEY, CDR2 SMNVEV (reference sequence). CDR3 length: 16 amino acids. The CDR3 sequence is CASSLAPGRWNTEAFF. In DNA, the CDR3 is TGTGCCAGCAGCCTGGCCCCGGGACGTTGGAACACTGAAGCTTTCTTT.

This chain uses TRBV11-3 with TRBJ1-4, with a tentative D call TRBD1 (5 bases). Germline lookup yields CDR1 SGHNT and CDR2 YENEEA. V lost 2 bases and J 7 bases, leaving 11 bases between the germline ends. The CDR3 totals 14 residues. The CDR3 bases are TGTGCCAGCAGCTTACGGCTAAGGGGTGAAAAACTGTTTTTT. Encoded protein: CASSLRLRGEKLFF.

V is TRBV25-1 and J is TRBJ2-1; 8 nucleotides agree with TRBD2. Germline V gene data show CDR1 as MGHDK and CDR2 as SYGVNS. Trimming cost V 6 bases and J 5 bases; bases outside gene matches: 12. The CDR3 extends over 16 amino acids. This CDR3 is CASRPKSGRGNNEQFF. Here the CDR3 DNA reads TGTGCCAGCAGACCAAAGAGCGGGAGAGGCAACAATGAGCAGTTCTTC.

The rearrangement joins TRBV5-1 to TRBJ2-2; D is unclear. The ends were cut back, 1 base at V and 5 bases at J, with 9 bases in the middle. The CDR3 totals 14 residues. Per the germline V gene, CDR1 is SGHRS and CDR2 is YFSETQ. CDR3 nucleotide sequence: TGCGCCAGCAGCTTGACAAAGCTAACCGGGGAGCTGTTTTTT. Amino acid sequence: CASSLTKLTGELFF.

The gene calls are TRBV30 and TRBJ1-5; D unclear. The CDR3 spans 12 residues. CDR1 is GTSNPN, CDR2 SVGIG, per germline (reference sequence). The V gene lost 4 bases and the J gene lost 6 bases, with 10 bases spanning the gap. CDR3 loop: CAWNRGSQPQHF. DNA of the CDR3: TGTGCCTGGAACCGGGGTAGTCAGCCCCAGCATTTT.

This clone was recorded many times. V gene TRBV30 combines with J gene TRBJ1-1, with D possibly being TRBD1 (6 bases). V lost 4 bases to trimming and J lost 2 bases, with 17 bases between them. CDR1 and CDR2 from the germline V gene are GTSNPN and SVGIG (reference sequence). The CDR3 is 15 residues long. CDR3 in amino acids: CAWNPVQGTNTEAFF. Here the CDR3 DNA reads TGTGCCTGGAATCCCGTTCAGGGGACAAACACTGAAGCTTTCTTT.

The rearrangement links TRBV7-2 to TRBJ2-7, with D maybe TRBD2 (6 bases). In germline, CDR1 is SGHTA, CDR2 FQGNSA. This CDR3 is 15 amino acids long. V lost 1 base and J 3 bases, leaving 13 bases between the germline ends. CDR3 bases: TGTGCCAGCAGCTTAGGCGGGGCGGCCCACTACGAGCAGTACTTC. As protein: CASSLGGAAHYEQYF.

The chain couples TRBV2 to TRBJ1-5; D uncertain. V lost 4 bases and J lost 1, with 14 bases in between. CDR3 length: 16 residues. Per the germline V gene, CDR1 is SNHLY and CDR2 is FYNNEI. This chain's CDR3 is CASSVLNSMSNQPQHF. CDR3 DNA sequence: TGTGCCAGCAGTGTTTTGAACAGCATGAGCAATCAGCCCCAGCATTTT.

This rearrangement joins TRBV28 to TRBJ1-3, with D hard to call. Trimming removed 5 bases from V and 0 bases from J, with 11 bases in between. The CDR3 covers 15 residues. Germline CDR1 is MDHEN and CDR2 is SYDVKM. CDR3 sequence reads: CASSTMVRSGNTIYF. DNA of the CDR3: TGTGCCAGCAGTACCATGGTCCGCTCTGGAAACACCATATATTTT.

This clone came up once. The genes are TRBV11-2 and TRBJ2-7, with D unclear. Trimming cost V 0 bases and J 1 base, with 4 bases left between them. The CDR3 contains 13 residues. Germline CDR1 SGHAT, CDR2 FQNNGV. The chain's CDR3 is CASSLEPSYEQYF. CDR3 nucleotide sequence: TGTGCCAGCAGCTTAGAACCGTCCTACGAGCAGTACTTC.

The rearrangement joins TRBV20-1 to TRBJ2-3, with D hard to call. The CDR3 sequence is 11 residues long. Trimming cost V 0 bases and J 5 bases, with 3 bases left between them. The germline CDR1 and CDR2 sequences are DFQATT and SNEGSKA (reference sequence). CDR3 sequence reads: CSAREKDTQYF. The CDR3 nucleotides are TGCAGTGCTAGAGAGAAAGATACGCAGTATTTT.

The chain couples TRBV11-2 to TRBJ2-6; D assignment may be TRBD1 or TRBD2 (5 bases each). Trimming left V 2 bases short and J 0 bases short, with 11 bases between. The germline V gene has CDR1 SGHAT and CDR2 FQNNGV. CDR3 length: 17 amino acids. The DNA for the CDR3 is TGTGCCAGCAGCTTATGGGGACGGAGCTCTGGGGCCAACGTCCTGACTTTC. This translates into CASSLWGRSSGANVLTF.

This chain uses TRBV9 with TRBJ2-1, with 9 bases fitting TRBD1. The CDR3 is made up of 15 amino acids. V dropped 4 bases and J dropped 4; count of bases not matched to a gene: 6. Germline CDR1 reads SGDLS; CDR2 reads YYNGEE. Written as DNA, the CDR3 is TGTGCCAGCAGCAACCGGGACAGGGTTTACAATGAGCAGTTCTTC. The encoded protein is CASSNRDRVYNEQFF. Filled out from reference TRBV9 and TRBJ2-1, the complete variable domain reads DSGVTQTPKHLITATGQRVTLRCSPRSGDLSVYWYQQSLDQGLQFLIQYYNGEERAKGNILERFSAQQFPDLHSELNLSSLELGDSALYFCASSNRDRVYNEQFFGPGTRLTVL.

The genes are TRBV5-1 and TRBJ1-1, with a weak D call TRBD1 (5 bases). The germline V and J ends were trimmed by 4 bases and 1 base, with 35 bases remaining between them. Germline V gives CDR1 SGHRS, CDR2 YFSETQ. CDR3 size: 22 residues. The CDR3 is CASSIKPPGLTNMNTRNTEAFF. In DNA form, the CDR3 reads TGCGCCAGCAGCATAAAGCCACCAGGGTTAACTAATATGAACACCAGGAACACTGAAGCTTTCTTT.

V is TRBV6-6 and J is TRBJ2-3, with D unresolved. The V end lost 2 bases, the J end lost 6 bases, and 6 bases lay between the germline ends. Per the germline V gene, CDR1 is MNHNY and CDR2 is SVGAGI (reference sequence). The CDR3 is made up of 12 amino acids. This chain's CDR3 is CASSYQSDTQYF. CDR3 DNA: TGTGCCAGCAGTTACCAATCTGATACGCAGTATTTT.

The CDR3 reads CASSEKTGGEEKLFF. Written as DNA, the CDR3 is TGCGCCAGCAGTGAGAAGACAGGGGGCGAGGAAAAACTGTTTTTT. The chain is built from TRBV10-2 and TRBJ1-4; 10 bases are shared with TRBD1. Germline values: CDR1 WSHSY, CDR2 SAAADI. The CDR3 loop spans 15 amino acids. The V gene end was trimmed by 2 bases and the J gene end by 8 bases; junction bases not matched to a gene: 5.

This clone was seen repeatedly, ten times or more. V usage is TRBV6-5 and J usage is TRBJ2-3, with 9 nucleotides matching TRBD2. The V and J ends lost 6 bases and 7 bases, in that order; junction bases with no gene match: 11. The germline V gene encodes CDR1 MNHEY and CDR2 SVGAGI. There are 15 residues in the CDR3. The CDR3 is CASSALAGPENTQYF. Written as DNA, the CDR3 is TGTGCCAGCAGCGCTCTAGCGGGACCTGAAAATACGCAGTATTTT.